Listed below are T cell receptor beta chains from one sample, sequenced in a study of cytomegalovirus exposure and HLA in healthy donors. Sequencing was performed with immunoSEQ multiplex PCR; in TCRdb, only in-frame clones are kept and a portion is missing. The sample has some 67,000 clones; 70% to 85% are singletons. The sequenced material came from PBMCs. The receptors derive from a man between 60 and 70 years old in good health and CMV-seropositive. Each CDR3 is given with its conserved first and last residue. A D gene is named only where the DNA matches it firmly. Rows may omit the clone size; those that give it use once, few, many or a size class.

V gene: TRBV18; clone size: -; J gene: TRBJ2-7; D gene: TRBD1; CDR3 protein: CASSPTGGASYEQYF; CDR3 DNA: TGTGCCAGCTCACCAACAGGGGGCGCATCCTACGAGCAGTACTTC
V gene: TRBV7-9; clone size: -; J gene: TRBJ2-1; D gene: TRBD2; CDR3 protein: CASSGEGLAGGREQFF; CDR3 DNA: TGTGCCAGCAGCGGAGAGGGACTAGCGGGAGGAAGAGAGCAGTTCTTC
V gene: TRBV6-1; clone size: -; J gene: TRBJ2-5; D gene: TRBD2; CDR3 protein: CASSPTSARQETQYF; CDR3 DNA: TGTGCCAGCAGCCCGACTAGCGCCAGACAAGAGACCCAGTACTTC
V gene: TRBV28; clone size: -; J gene: TRBJ1-4; D gene: TRBD1; CDR3 protein: CASRSPGTAHLFF; CDR3 DNA: TGTGCCAGCAGATCACCCGGGACAGCGCACCTGTTTTTT
V gene: TRBV6-1; clone size: -; J gene: TRBJ2-5; D gene: -; CDR3 protein: CASSLADRVETQYF; CDR3 DNA: TGTGCCAGCTCCCTAGCGGACAGGGTGGAGACCCAGTACTTC
V gene: TRBV10-1; clone size: -; J gene: TRBJ2-2; D gene: TRBD2; CDR3 protein: CASSVGTSGRAAGELFF; CDR3 DNA: TGCGCCAGCAGTGTCGGGACTAGCGGGAGGGCTGCCGGGGAGCTGTTTTTT
V gene: TRBV6-6; clone size: few; J gene: TRBJ1-5; D gene: -; CDR3 protein: CASSYSSGGNQPQHF; CDR3 DNA: TGTGCCAGCAGTTACTCATCGGGGGGCAATCAGCCCCAGCATTTT
V gene: TRBV6-5; clone size: once; J gene: TRBJ1-2; D gene: TRBD1; CDR3 protein: CASSRQGGGYTF; CDR3 DNA: TGTGCCAGCAGTCGACAGGGCGGAGGCTACACCTTC
V gene: TRBV5-1; clone size: -; J gene: TRBJ2-1; D gene: TRBD2; CDR3 protein: CASSLGSSGAPIYNEQFF; CDR3 DNA: TGCGCCAGCAGCTTGGGGAGTAGCGGGGCTCCTATTTACAATGAGCAGTTCTTC
V gene: TRBV4-1; clone size: -; J gene: TRBJ1-1; D gene: -; CDR3 protein: CASSQGRGTTAMHTEAFF; CDR3 DNA: TGCGCCAGCAGCCAAGGGCGCGGGACGACAGCCATGCACACTGAAGCTTTCTTT
V gene: TRBV2; clone size: -; J gene: TRBJ1-1; D gene: -; CDR3 protein: CASSARLMNTEAFF; CDR3 DNA: TGTGCCAGCAGTGCAAGACTGATGAACACTGAAGCTTTCTTT
V gene: TRBV19; clone size: -; J gene: TRBJ1-4; D gene: -; CDR3 protein: CASSLRATGGLFF; CDR3 DNA: TGTGCCAGTAGTCTGAGGGCCACCGGCGGGCTGTTTTTT
V gene: TRBV9; clone size: -; J gene: TRBJ2-7; D gene: TRBD2; CDR3 protein: CASSVNPEREGIYEQYF; CDR3 DNA: TGTGCCAGCAGCGTTAATCCGGAGCGGGAGGGGATCTACGAGCAGTACTTC
V gene: TRBV11-3; clone size: -; J gene: TRBJ2-5; D gene: -; CDR3 protein: CASSLTEETQYF; CDR3 DNA: TGTGCCAGCAGCTTAACAGAAGAGACCCAGTACTTC
V gene: TRBV2; clone size: -; J gene: TRBJ2-6; D gene: TRBD1; CDR3 protein: CASSRGQGAVASGANVLTF; CDR3 DNA: TGTGCCAGCAGCCGGGGACAGGGGGCGGTGGCCTCTGGGGCCAACGTCCTGACTTTC
V gene: TRBV5-4; clone size: many; J gene: TRBJ2-1; D gene: -; CDR3 protein: CASSPPRGNEQFF; CDR3 DNA: TGTGCCAGCAGCCCACCTAGGGGCAATGAGCAGTTCTTC
V gene: TRBV7-2; clone size: -; J gene: TRBJ2-7; D gene: -; CDR3 protein: CASSFIATASYEQYF; CDR3 DNA: TGTGCCAGCAGCTTCATCGCAACAGCCTCCTACGAGCAGTACTTC